This T cell receptor (beta chain) derives from a study of blood T cell repertoires in COVID-19. The CDR3 spans 13 residues. With 1 base removed from V and 6 bases from J, the gap between germline ends came to 6 bases. Germline CDR1 is SEHNR and CDR2 is FQNEAQ (reference sequence). This table comes from immunoSEQ multiplex PCR, and its TCRdb copy is limited to in-frame clones, with some not included. Of 270,000 or so clones in the sample, about nine tenths were seen once. The source material was peripheral blood. The clonotype comes from a middle-aged woman who had recovered from COVID-19. The V and J genes are TRBV7-9 and TRBJ2-2, with a possible D match to TRBD2 (5 bases). The CDR3 is CASSLDGAGELFF. Here the CDR3 DNA reads TGTGCCAGCAGCTTAGACGGGGCCGGGGAGCTGTTTTTT.